The 10 T cell receptor beta chains given below trace back to one sample, sequenced in a study of control samples from healthy donors and cancer patients. Produced via immunoSEQ multiplex PCR; TCRdb's table is partial and in-frame only. The data hold about 90,000 clones, with approximately 95% observed a single time. The sample taken for sequencing was blood. All receptors derive from a woman aged 30 to 39 in good health.

In this sample, this clone turned up once. The chain joins TRBV28 to TRBJ1-3; TRBD1 matches at 9 bases. From germline, CDR1 is MDHEN and CDR2 SYDVKM. The CDR3 loop spans 15 amino acids. V shed 7 bases and J 4 bases; nucleotides not matched to a gene: 8. The CDR3 DNA sequence: TGTGCCAGCAACGGCCGGGGGACAGGGGGAAACACCATATATTTT. This gives the protein CASNGRGTGGNTIYF.

The J gene is TRBJ1-2, the V gene TRBV4-1; D unclear. The CDR3 extends over 16 amino acids. The germline gives CDR1 MGHRA, CDR2 YSYEKL. V was shortened by 0 bases and J by 2 bases, with 13 bases between the two germline ends. CDR3 in DNA: TGCGCCAGCAGCCAAGATAGGGAATTTCTAAACTATGGCTACACCTTC. Encoded protein: CASSQDREFLNYGYTF.

For the CDR3, the DNA is TGTGCCAGCAGCAACCGTAACCGGGACTCTGGAAACACCATATATTTT. Translation: CASSNRNRDSGNTIYF. The rearrangement uses TRBV11-3 and TRBJ1-3; D is uncertain. This CDR3 has 16 amino acids. The germline gives CDR1 SGHNT, CDR2 YENEEA. V was clipped by 5 bases and J by 0 bases, with 14 bases between them.

The gene calls are TRBV11-2 and TRBJ1-2, with 8 positions matching TRBD1. Germline V CDR1 and CDR2: SGHAT, FQNNGV. Trimming cost V 5 bases and J 9 bases; bases outside gene matches: 8. This CDR3 is built from 13 residues. CDR3 in amino acids: CASSPDRGGRYTF. The CDR3 DNA sequence: TGTGCCAGCAGCCCCGACAGGGGAGGCCGCTACACCTTC.

The chain carries TRBV24-1 and TRBJ2-7; D uncertain. The CDR3 runs 12 residues. The V and J ends lost 1 base and 5 bases respectively, with 5 bases between them. Germline CDR1 is KGHDR and CDR2 is SFDVKD. CDR3 amino acids: CATSDFKDEQYF. DNA for the CDR3: TGTGCCACCAGTGATTTTAAGGACGAGCAGTACTTC.

This clone was detected once. The chain couples TRBV19 to TRBJ1-1, with D hard to call. The CDR3 totals 13 residues. Trimming pared 2 bases from V and 5 bases from J, leaving 9 bases between. Germline CDR1 reads LNHDA; CDR2 reads SQIVND (reference sequence). The CDR3 is CASSIQKGTEAFF. CDR3 nucleotides: TGTGCCAGTAGTATACAAAAAGGAACTGAAGCTTTCTTT.

The chain recombines TRBV28 with TRBJ1-1; no firm D call. Germline CDR1 is MDHEN and CDR2 is SYDVKM. The CDR3 sequence is 15 residues long. The V and J ends lost 4 bases and 3 bases respectively, with 15 bases between them. CDR3 sequence (DNA): TGTGCCAGCAGTTCCCCATCAGGTTGGCACACTGAAGCTTTCTTT. Translating it yields CASSSPSGWHTEAFF. Supplemented by reference TRBV28 and TRBJ1-1, the full variable domain reads DVKVTQSSRYLVKRTGEKVFLECVQDMDHENMFWYRQDPGLGLRLIYFSYDVKMKEKGDIPEGYSVSREKKERFSLILESASTNQTSMYLCASSSPSGWHTEAFFGQGTRLTVV.

The gene calls are TRBV5-1 and TRBJ2-6; TRBD1 is a possible D gene (6 bases). The CDR3 spans 16 residues. Looked up from germline, CDR1 is SGHRS and CDR2 is YFSETQ. The V end lost 1 base, the J end lost 2 bases, and 10 bases lay between the germline ends. The CDR3 DNA is TGCGCCAGCAGCTTGCAGGGGCAGGCTGGGGCCAACGTCCTGACTTTC. Its translation is CASSLQGQAGANVLTF.

The genes are TRBV18 and TRBJ1-1, with 8 bases matching TRBD1. The germline gives CDR1 KGHSH, CDR2 LQKENI. Trimming at V came to 3 bases and at J to 6 bases, leaving 6 bases not matched to a gene. The CDR3 loop spans 14 amino acids. CDR3 amino acids: CASSPRDRRAEAFF. The CDR3 DNA is TGTGCCAGCTCACCGCGGGACAGGAGGGCTGAAGCTTTCTTT.

The rearrangement uses TRBV4-1 and TRBJ2-3; 10 positions agree with TRBD2. Germline CDR1 is MGHRA and CDR2 is YSYEKL. This CDR3 spans 16 amino acids. The V and J ends lost 1 base and 5 bases, in that order; junction bases with no gene match: 6. The CDR3 is CASSQGITSGEDTQYF. The CDR3 DNA reads as TGCGCCAGCAGCCAAGGTATAACTAGCGGGGAAGATACGCAGTATTTT.